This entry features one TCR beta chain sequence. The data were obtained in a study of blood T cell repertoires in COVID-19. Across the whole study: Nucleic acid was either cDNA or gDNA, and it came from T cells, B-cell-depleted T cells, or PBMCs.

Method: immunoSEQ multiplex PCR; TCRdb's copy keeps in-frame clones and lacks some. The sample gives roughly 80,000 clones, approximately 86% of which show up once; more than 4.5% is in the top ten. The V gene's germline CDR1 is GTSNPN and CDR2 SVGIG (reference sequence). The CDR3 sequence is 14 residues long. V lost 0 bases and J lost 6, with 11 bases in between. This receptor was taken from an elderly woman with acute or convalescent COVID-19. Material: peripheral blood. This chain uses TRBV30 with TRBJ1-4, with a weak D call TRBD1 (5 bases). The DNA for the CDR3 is TGTGCCTGGAGTGTACGGGGGTCCGATGAAAAACTGTTTTTT. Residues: CAWSVRGSDEKLFF.